A single sample gave rise to the 15 T cell receptor beta chains below, sequenced in a study of beta chain features in type 1 diabetes. TCRB transcripts that were expressed got sequenced, as all of the isolated RNA had been reverse transcribed. The method was immunoSEQ multiplex PCR; TCRdb's version includes in-frame clones alone and lacks a portion of them. The table includes about 350,000 clones, about 20% detected once. Sequencing was done on a sample of naive CD4+ T cells from blood. The receptors come from a woman aged 18-29 years in good health.

The V call is TRBV11-2, the J call TRBJ2-7, with no clear D. Germline values: CDR1 SGHAT, CDR2 FQNNGV. This CDR3 contains 12 residues. V lost 0 bases and J 7 bases, leaving 7 bases between the germline ends. The CDR3 spells CASSLDTREQYF. Written as DNA, the CDR3 is TGTGCCAGCAGCTTAGATACGAGGGAGCAGTACTTC. Full variable domain (outside the CDR3, taken from reference TRBV11-2 and TRBJ2-7): EAGVAQSPRYKIIEKRQSVAFWCNPISGHATLYWYQQILGQGPKLLIQFQNNGVVDDSQLPKDRFSAERLKGVDSTLKIQPAKLEDSAVYLCASSLDTREQYFGPGTRLTVT.

This clone was detected only a few times. This chain uses TRBV19 with TRBJ2-6, with D tentatively TRBD1 (6 bases). Trimming cost V 4 bases and J 4 bases, with 11 bases left between them. CDR3 size: 15 residues. The V gene's germline CDR1 is LNHDA and CDR2 SQIVND (reference sequence). The CDR3 loop is CASSTTGTGANVLTF. The DNA of the CDR3 is TGTGCCAGTAGTACCACAGGGACCGGGGCCAACGTCCTGACTTTC.

The chain recombines TRBV4-2 with TRBJ2-1; the match to TRBD2 covers 14 bases. V lost 3 bases, J lost 7 bases, and 5 bases stayed unmatched. The germline V gene encodes CDR1 LGHNA and CDR2 YNFKEQ. CDR3 length: 16 amino acids. CDR3 in amino acids: CASSQGTSGGWNEQFF. CDR3 coding DNA: TGTGCCAGCAGCCAGGGGACTAGCGGGGGATGGAATGAGCAGTTCTTC.

This clone occurred a few times. The chain carries TRBV18 and TRBJ1-4; no clear D gene. V shed 0 bases and J shed 7 bases, with 9 bases lying between them. There are 14 residues in the CDR3. Germline lookup yields CDR1 KGHSH and CDR2 LQKENI. CDR3 sequence reads: CASSPPGQIEKLFF. The CDR3 DNA reads TGTGCCAGCTCACCACCCGGTCAAATTGAAAAACTGTTTTTT.

In its sample, this clone was seen a few times. The chain links TRBV6-6 to TRBJ2-5; TRBD1 agrees at 11 bases. The CDR3 runs 15 residues. Germline V lookup: CDR1 MNHNY, CDR2 SVGAGI (reference sequence). The trim removed 6 bases at V and 1 base at J, leaving 4 bases unmatched. Here the CDR3 reads CASSWGQGVQETQYF. Here the CDR3 DNA reads TGTGCCAGCAGCTGGGGACAGGGGGTCCAAGAGACCCAGTACTTC.

V is TRBV12-5 and J is TRBJ2-7; D is possibly TRBD2 (5 bases). Germline V CDR1 and CDR2: LGHNT, FRNRAP. The CDR3 is 13 amino acids. The V gene lost 3 bases and the J gene lost 0 bases, with 6 bases spanning the gap. The chain's CDR3 is CASGFGSSYEQYF. The DNA for the CDR3 is TGTGCTAGTGGTTTTGGGAGCTCCTACGAGCAGTACTTC.

This clone was detected a few times. The chain carries TRBV7-2 and TRBJ2-6; 7 nucleotides align to TRBD1. This CDR3 comprises 17 residues. The V gene end was trimmed by 4 bases and the J gene end by 4 bases; junction bases not matched to a gene: 10. The germline V gene encodes CDR1 SGHTA and CDR2 FQGNSA. The CDR3 sequence: CASSSKTGSPGANVLTF. Written as DNA, the CDR3 is TGTGCCAGCAGCTCCAAGACAGGGTCTCCCGGGGCCAACGTCCTGACTTTC.

V gene TRBV11-2 combines with J gene TRBJ2-1, with 9 bases fitting TRBD2. The CDR3 extends over 13 amino acids. Germline V gene data show CDR1 as SGHAT and CDR2 as FQNNGV. V dropped 6 bases and J dropped 10; count of bases not matched to a gene: 7. CDR3 bases: TGTGCCAGCAGGGGCGGGAGGGCCCTAGAGCAGTTCTTC. Its translation: CASRGGRALEQFF.

This clone has more than one count but fewer than ten. The CDR3 loop reads CASSPRGDTQYF. CDR3 in DNA: TGTGCCAGCAGCCCCCGGGGGGATACGCAGTATTTT. The chain links TRBV28 to TRBJ2-3; D may be TRBD2 (6 bases). The CDR3 consists of 12 residues. The germline CDR1 and CDR2 sequences are MDHEN and SYDVKM. Trimming left V 6 bases short and J 6 bases short, with 10 bases between.

This sequence joins TRBV6-5 and TRBJ2-5, with 7 bases identical to TRBD2. V shed 6 bases and J 4 bases; nucleotides not matched to a gene: 11. Germline CDR1 MNHEY, CDR2 SVGAGI. The CDR3 is made up of 15 amino acids. CDR3 region: CASSPRDYRGETQYF. Here the CDR3 DNA reads TGTGCCAGCAGCCCTCGGGACTACCGCGGAGAGACCCAGTACTTC.

This sequence joins TRBV5-1 and TRBJ2-1; 12 bases are shared with TRBD2. Germline V CDR1 and CDR2: SGHRS, YFSETQ. The CDR3 has 18 residues. Trimming at V came to 2 bases and at J to 8 bases, leaving 14 bases not matched to a gene. CDR3 in DNA: TGCGCCAGCAGCTTTATCCGACTAGCGGGAGCCTTCTGCTATGAGCAGTTCTTC. It yields the protein CASSFIRLAGAFCYEQFF. Using reference TRBV5-1 and TRBJ2-1 for the parts outside the CDR3, the full variable domain is KAGVTQTPRYLIKTRGQQVTLSCSPISGHRSVSWYQQTPGQGLQFLFEYFSETQRNKGNFPGRFSGRQFSNSRSEMNVSTLELGDSALYLCASSFIRLAGAFCYEQFFGPGTRLTVL.

This clone turned up a few times. This chain uses TRBV4-2 with TRBJ2-1, with 11 bases lining up with TRBD2. Germline lookup yields CDR1 LGHNA and CDR2 YNFKEQ. The trim removed 3 bases at V and 6 bases at J, leaving 25 bases unmatched. This CDR3 is built from 22 residues. The CDR3 nucleotides read TGTGCCAGCAGCCAGGTGCTGAAACTAGCGGGAGCCCAATGGGAGTTCTCCAATGAGCAGTTCTTC. Protein sequence: CASSQVLKLAGAQWEFSNEQFF.

This clone showed up just a few times. The chain couples TRBV18 to TRBJ2-1, with 7 positions matching TRBD2. Germline V gene lookup returns CDR1 KGHSH and CDR2 LQKENI. This CDR3 contains 18 residues. The ends lost 1 base at V and 0 bases at J; junction bases unmatched: 9. The CDR3 spells CASSPRVPGGSSYNEQFF. CDR3 DNA sequence: TGTGCCAGCTCACCACGGGTTCCGGGGGGAAGCTCCTACAATGAGCAGTTCTTC.

The chain employs TRBV15 and TRBJ1-4, with 7 bases that match TRBD1. The trim removed 3 bases at V and 10 bases at J, leaving 11 bases unmatched. Germline assignment: CDR1 LNHNV and CDR2 YYDKDF (reference sequence). The CDR3 is 15 residues long. DNA for the CDR3: TGTGCCACCAGCAGCCGACAGGGTACTAGGGGAAAACTGTTTTTT. Translated: CATSSRQGTRGKLFF.

This sequence joins TRBV7-2 and TRBJ2-7, with 8 bases fitting TRBD2. The germline gives CDR1 SGHTA, CDR2 FQGNSA. This CDR3 contains 17 residues. J lost 0 bases, V lost 1 base, and 8 bases had no gene match. The CDR3 here is CASSLVFSGESSYEQYF. CDR3 bases: TGTGCCAGCAGCTTAGTCTTTAGCGGGGAAAGCTCCTACGAGCAGTACTTC.